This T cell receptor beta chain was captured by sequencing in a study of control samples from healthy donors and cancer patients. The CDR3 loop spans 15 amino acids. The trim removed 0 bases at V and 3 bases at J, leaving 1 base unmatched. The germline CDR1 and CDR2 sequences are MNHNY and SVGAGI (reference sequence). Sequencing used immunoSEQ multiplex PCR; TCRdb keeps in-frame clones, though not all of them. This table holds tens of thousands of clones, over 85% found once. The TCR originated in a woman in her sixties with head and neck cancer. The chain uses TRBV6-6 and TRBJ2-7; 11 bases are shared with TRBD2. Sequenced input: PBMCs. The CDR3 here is CASSYSTSGNYEQYF. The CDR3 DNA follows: TGTGCCAGCAGTTACTCGACTAGCGGGAACTACGAGCAGTACTTC.